A selection of T cell receptor beta chains follows, all from one sample in a study of blood T cell repertoires in COVID-19. Method: immunoSEQ multiplex PCR; TCRdb's copy keeps in-frame clones and lacks some. Found here are 180,000 or so clones, roughly 80% of them singletons; the top ten hold roughly 13%. The sample consisted of peripheral blood. The receptors were gathered from a man between 45 and 60 years old who had recovered from COVID-19. Each CDR3 is given with its conserved first and last residue. The D gene is left open where the match is weak. Size tells how often a clone was seen (once, few, many) or the class of an expanded clone, and some rows leave it out.

>TRBV7-3|.|TRBJ2-1|TRBD1|15
TGTGCCAGCAGTCCCCAGGGACAGGGGGTTGAGGAGCAGTTCTTC
CASSPQGQGVEEQFF
>TRBV7-3|.|TRBJ2-7|.|14
TGTGCCAGCAGCTTAATGCCAGGGTTGGCCGAGCAGTACTTC
CASSLMPGLAEQYF
>TRBV27|few|TRBJ2-3|TRBD2|15
TGTGCCAGCAGTTTAACTAGCGGTAGCACAGATACGCAGTATTTT
CASSLTSGSTDTQYF
>TRBV25-1|.|TRBJ2-1|TRBD1|16
TGTGCCAGCAGTGAGTTCGGGACAGGGGTGGGAAATGAGCAGTTCTTC
CASSEFGTGVGNEQFF
>TRBV7-9|.|TRBJ2-7|TRBD1|16
TGTGCCAGCAGCCAAGCCCCGGGACAGGAGCCCTACGAGCAGTACTTC
CASSQAPGQEPYEQYF
>TRBV18|.|TRBJ2-7|.|14
TGTGCCAGCTCACCAGTAACAGGGTCCTACGAGCAGTACTTC
CASSPVTGSYEQYF
>TRBV6-5|.|TRBJ2-1|TRBD2|12
TGTGCCAGCATCACTAGCGGAATGGGGCAGTTCTTC
CASITSGMGQFF
>TRBV5-5|.|TRBJ1-2|TRBD1|13
TGTGCCAGCAGCTTGACAGGGGACTATGGCTACACCTTC
CASSLTGDYGYTF
>TRBV19|.|TRBJ1-3|.|15
TGTGCCAGTAGTGTTCCGCGGTTCTCTGGAAACACCATATATTTT
CASSVPRFSGNTIYF
>TRBV2|many|TRBJ2-3|TRBD2|16
TGTGCCAGCAGTGGGTCTAGCGGGAAGGGCACAGATACGCAGTATTTT
CASSGSSGKGTDTQYF
>TRBV5-4|.|TRBJ2-3|TRBD1|17
TGTGCCAGCAGCTTTCCACCCGACGGGACAGGGGGAGATACGCAGTATTTT
CASSFPPDGTGGDTQYF
>TRBV7-9|.|TRBJ1-2|TRBD1|15
TGTGCCAGCAGCCCGGGGACAGCTCAGAACTATGGCTACACCTTC
CASSPGTAQNYGYTF
>TRBV28|few|TRBJ2-7|.|16
TGTGCCAGCAGTTTGCAGGGAAGATCCATTCCCTACGAGCAGTACTTC
CASSLQGRSIPYEQYF
>TRBV7-6|.|TRBJ2-7|TRBD1|15
TGTGCCAGCAGCTTAGGTGGGACAGGGGGTAACGAGCAGTACTTC
CASSLGGTGGNEQYF
>TRBV3-1/TRBV3-2|once|TRBJ1-6|.|17
TGTGCCAGCAGCCAAGACGGAGGGGGGGCTCTGGGATCACCCCTCCACTTT
CASSQDGGGALGSPLHF
>TRBV6-5|.|TRBJ1-5|.|13
TGTGCCAGCAGTTACTCGGCGGATCAGCCCCAGCATTTT
CASSYSADQPQHF
>TRBV30|.|TRBJ2-7|.|12
TGTGCCTGGAGTCCAGCGGACTACGAGCAGTACTTC
CAWSPADYEQYF
>TRBV12-3/TRBV12-4|few|TRBJ1-2|TRBD1|12
TGTGCCAGCAGTCCCCAGGGGGGCGGCTACACCTTC
CASSPQGGGYTF
>TRBV6-2/TRBV6-3|.|TRBJ2-5|.|14
TGTGCCAGCAGTTATTTGCGCGGACAAGAGACCCAGTACTTC
CASSYLRGQETQYF
>TRBV30|.|TRBJ2-7|.|15
TGTGCCTGGAGTGTAGGGGACGGGAGCTCCTACGAGCAGTACTTC
CAWSVGDGSSYEQYF
>TRBV9|.|TRBJ1-1|.|15
TGTGCCAGCAGCGCACGACCGGGGATGAACACTGAAGCTTTCTTT
CASSARPGMNTEAFF
>TRBV28|few|TRBJ1-1|.|14
TGTGCCAGCAGTCCCCCATCGGGGGGATGGGGAGCTTTCTTT
CASSPPSGGWGAFF
>TRBV27|.|TRBJ2-1|.|15
TGTGCCAGCAGTTCAGGCCTTACGGGGTTCATTGAGCAGTTCTTC
CASSSGLTGFIEQFF
>TRBV19|.|TRBJ2-3|.|12
TGTGCCAGTAGTTTAGCCGCAGATACGCAGTATTTT
CASSLAADTQYF
>TRBV5-8|.|TRBJ2-1|TRBD1|15
TGTGCCAGCAGCTTGGGCAGGGGGCTATCCAATGAGCAGTTCTTC
CASSLGRGLSNEQFF